This T cell receptor beta chain was obtained from a study of T cells in localized non-small cell lung cancer. Study-wide results and limits: Maximal T cell clonality occurred in uninvolved adjacent lung, with tumor ranking below it.

The CDR3 contains 14 residues. With 6 bases removed from V and 5 bases from J, the gap between germline ends came to 14 bases. Germline-derived CDR1 and CDR2 are LNHDA and SQIVND (reference sequence). The assay was immunoSEQ multiplex PCR, and TCRdb's table has in-frame clones only and misses some. This sample has about 70,000 clones, with roughly nine tenths found just once. This clone was seen just once. The antigen is not known. The sample in question was peripheral blood, obtained before any cancer treatment. The origin of this receptor is a male donor at least 60 years old with stage III squamous cell lung carcinoma. The gene calls are TRBV19 and TRBJ1-5; no definite D call. CDR3 protein: CASRYFQQDQPQHF. The CDR3 DNA reads as TGTGCCAGTAGATACTTTCAGCAAGATCAGCCCCAGCATTTT. Looking up the rest from reference TRBV19 and TRBJ1-5 gives the full variable domain: DGGITQSPKYLFRKEGQNVTLSCEQNLNHDAMYWYRQDPGQGLRLIYYSQIVNDFQKGDIAEGYSVSREKKESFPLTVTSAQKNPTAFYLCASRYFQQDQPQHFGDGTRLSIL.